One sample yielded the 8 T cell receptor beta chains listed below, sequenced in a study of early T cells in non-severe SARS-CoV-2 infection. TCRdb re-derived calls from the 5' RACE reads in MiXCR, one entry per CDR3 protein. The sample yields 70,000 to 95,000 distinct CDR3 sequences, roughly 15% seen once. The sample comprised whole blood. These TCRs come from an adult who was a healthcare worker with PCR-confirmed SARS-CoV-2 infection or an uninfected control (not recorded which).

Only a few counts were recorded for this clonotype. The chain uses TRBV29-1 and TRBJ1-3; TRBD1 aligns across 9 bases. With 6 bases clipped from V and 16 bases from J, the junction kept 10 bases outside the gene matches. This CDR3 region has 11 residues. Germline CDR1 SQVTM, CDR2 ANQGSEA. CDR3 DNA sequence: TGCAGCGTCACCACAGGGGGCTTATGGTATTTT. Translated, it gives CSVTTGGLWYF.

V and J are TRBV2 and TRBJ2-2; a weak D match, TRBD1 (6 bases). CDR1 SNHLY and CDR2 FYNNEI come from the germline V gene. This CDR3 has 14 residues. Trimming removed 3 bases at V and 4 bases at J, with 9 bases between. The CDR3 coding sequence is TGTGCCAGCAGTGATGTCAGGGGCACCGGGGAGCTGTTTTTT. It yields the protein CASSDVRGTGELFF.

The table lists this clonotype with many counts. For the CDR3, the DNA is TGTGCCAGCACCCCCCAGGCGAACACTGAAGCTTTCTTT. Amino acids: CASTPQANTEAFF. The genes are TRBV7-2 and TRBJ1-1; D unresolved. The length of the CDR3 is 13 residues. The V and J ends lost 7 bases and 1 base respectively, with 10 bases between them. The germline V gene encodes CDR1 SGHTA and CDR2 FQGNSA.

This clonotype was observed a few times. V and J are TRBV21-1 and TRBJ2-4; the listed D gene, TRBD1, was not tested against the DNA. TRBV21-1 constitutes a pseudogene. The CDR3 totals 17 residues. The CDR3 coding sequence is TGTGCCAGCAGCTTAGGGACAGGAGGGCTAGCCAAAAACATTCAGTACTTC. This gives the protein CASSLGTGGLAKNIQYF.

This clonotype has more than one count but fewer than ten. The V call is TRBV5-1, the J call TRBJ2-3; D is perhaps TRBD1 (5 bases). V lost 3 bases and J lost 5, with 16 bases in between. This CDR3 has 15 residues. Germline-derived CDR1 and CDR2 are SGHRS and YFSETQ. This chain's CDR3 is CASSSGRQGIDTQYF. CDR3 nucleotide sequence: TGCGCCAGCAGCTCAGGTCGCCAGGGAATAGATACGCAGTATTTT.

This chain's CDR3 is CASSLVPITPLHF. The CDR3 coding sequence is TGTGCCAGCAGCTTAGTCCCCATAACACCCCTCCACTTT. The chain couples TRBV7-2 to TRBJ1-6; D is ambiguous. Trimming removed 1 base from V and 11 bases from J, with 9 bases in between. This CDR3 is 13 amino acids long. CDR1 and CDR2 from the germline V gene are SGHTA and FQGNSA.

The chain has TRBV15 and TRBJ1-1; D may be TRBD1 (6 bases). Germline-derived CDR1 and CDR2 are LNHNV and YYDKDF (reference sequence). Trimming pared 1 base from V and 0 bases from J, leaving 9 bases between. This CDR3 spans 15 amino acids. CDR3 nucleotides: TGTGCCACCAGCAGAGGGACAGCCATGAACACTGAAGCTTTCTTT. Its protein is CATSRGTAMNTEAFF.

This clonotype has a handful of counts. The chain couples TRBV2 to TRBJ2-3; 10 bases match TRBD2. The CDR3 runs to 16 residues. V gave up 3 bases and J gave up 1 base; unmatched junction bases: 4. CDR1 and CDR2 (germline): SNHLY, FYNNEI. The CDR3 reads CASSDVGTSGTDTQYF. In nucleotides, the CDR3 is TGTGCCAGCAGTGATGTGGGGACTAGCGGCACAGATACGCAGTATTTT.